The 15 T cell receptor beta chains below all came from one sample that was sequenced in a study of shared clonotypes between healthy human individuals. Measured with immunoSEQ multiplex PCR; TCRdb has only the in-frame clones, and not every one. Seen here are some 2.3 million clones, about 92% observed once, and the top ten hold around 0.4%. The source material was naive CD4+ T cells from PBMCs. Stated subset: CD45RA+ positively selected. These receptors came from a man younger than 35 in good health. Some clones in this sample may be carry-over from other donors' samples.

The genes are TRBV21-1 and TRBJ2-4; the table names TRBD1, a call not compared with the DNA. TRBV21-1 is a documented pseudogene. This CDR3 is 18 amino acids long. The CDR3 DNA reads as TGTGCCAGCAGCACAACTGGCAGGGACAGCCATGACAAAAACATTCAGTACTTC. It specifies CASSTTGRDSHDKNIQYF.

The CDR3, as DNA: TGTGCCAGCAGCGAGGGGCTAGCGGGAGTTGGGGAGCAGTTCTTC. Amino acid sequence: CASSEGLAGVGEQFF. This chain connects TRBV28 to TRBJ2-1; 10 nucleotides align to TRBD2. The length of the CDR3 is 15 residues. Germline trimming cut 6 bases from V and 10 bases from J; bases unmatched to any gene: 12. CDR1 is MDHEN, CDR2 SYDVKM, per germline.

Comment on this clone: Other nucleotide sequences from this sample produce the same CDR3. V is TRBV28 and J is TRBJ2-5; perhaps D is TRBD1 or TRBD2 (6 bases each). The CDR3 sequence is 15 residues long. Looked up from germline, CDR1 is MDHEN and CDR2 is SYDVKM. Between the trimmed V and J ends, which lost 3 bases and 2 bases, there was a span of 13 bases. CDR3: CASSLSGAGQETQYF. The CDR3 DNA follows: TGTGCCAGCAGTTTGTCGGGGGCAGGGCAAGAGACCCAGTACTTC.

The gene calls are TRBV15 and TRBJ2-3; 15 bases match TRBD2. Germline V CDR1 and CDR2: LNHNV, YYDKDF (reference sequence). This CDR3 is built from 17 residues. J was trimmed by 3 bases and V by 1 base; bases with no gene match: 2. CDR3 in amino acids: CATSRGGLAGGTDTQYF. The DNA of the CDR3 is TGTGCCACCAGCAGAGGGGGACTAGCGGGAGGTACAGATACGCAGTATTTT.

This clone was recorded once. V gene TRBV5-1 combines with J gene TRBJ1-1; maybe TRBD1 (6 bases). The CDR3 sequence is 15 residues long. CDR1 and CDR2 from the germline V gene are SGHRS and YFSETQ. V dropped 3 bases and J dropped 0 bases, with 12 bases sitting between them. Here the CDR3 DNA reads TGCGCCAGCAGCTCTCGCGGGGGCTTGAACACTGAAGCTTTCTTT. Translating gives CASSSRGGLNTEAFF.

The chain links TRBV18 to TRBJ2-7; no reliable D call. The CDR3 runs 15 residues. Trimming pared 4 bases from V and 3 bases from J, leaving 16 bases between. Per the germline V gene, CDR1 is KGHSH and CDR2 is LQKENI. CDR3 protein: CASSRLGTLIYEQYF. The CDR3 DNA reads TGTGCCAGCTCACGTCTGGGAACCTTGATCTACGAGCAGTACTTC.

The gene calls are TRBV5-1 and TRBJ1-1; D is ambiguous. The length of the CDR3 is 13 residues. Trimming pared 0 bases from V and 5 bases from J, leaving 8 bases between. From germline, CDR1 is SGHRS and CDR2 YFSETQ. The CDR3 coding sequence is TGCGCCAGCAGCTTGGTGCCAGAAACTGAAGCTTTCTTT. It translates to CASSLVPETEAFF.

This clone was recorded only once. The J gene is TRBJ2-1, the V gene TRBV2, with 15 bases matching TRBD2. Germline CDR1 reads SNHLY; CDR2 reads FYNNEI. The CDR3 consists of 18 residues. Germline trimming cut 6 bases from V and 7 bases from J; bases unmatched to any gene: 13. The CDR3 sequence is CASSPLGGLAGGWNEQFF. CDR3 bases: TGTGCCAGCAGCCCATTAGGGGGACTAGCGGGAGGATGGAATGAGCAGTTCTTC.

V gene TRBV28 combines with J gene TRBJ1-2; D remains unclear. V lost 6 bases, J lost 4 bases, and 18 bases lay in between. The CDR3 is 15 residues long. The germline CDR1 and CDR2 sequences are MDHEN and SYDVKM. For the CDR3, the DNA is TGTGCCAGCAGCCCCTCTCCGAAGGGTGTCTATGGCTACACCTTC. Protein: CASSPSPKGVYGYTF.

The CDR3 DNA reads TGTGCCAGCAGTGCCGGGGGAGTCGGCTATGGCTACACCTTC. It encodes CASSAGGVGYGYTF. This rearrangement joins TRBV2 to TRBJ1-2, with D tentatively TRBD1 (5 bases). In germline, CDR1 is SNHLY, CDR2 FYNNEI. Deletions cut 4 bases from V and 4 bases from J, with 13 bases between. The CDR3 covers 14 residues.

This CDR3 is CASSLGLAGDYEQYF. For the CDR3, the DNA is TGCGCCAGCAGCTTGGGGCTAGCGGGAGATTACGAGCAGTACTTC. This sequence joins TRBV5-1 and TRBJ2-5; 10 bases align to TRBD2. The J call could be wrong; TRBJ2-7 is a better fit for the DNA end. The CDR3 loop spans 15 amino acids. CDR1 is SGHRS, CDR2 YFSETQ, per germline.

The genes are TRBV5-1 and TRBJ1-1; tentatively, D is TRBD1 (6 bases). Trimming left V 1 base short and J 10 bases short, with 11 bases between. The germline CDR1 and CDR2 sequences are SGHRS and YFSETQ. CDR3 length equals 12 residues. The CDR3 DNA reads as TGCGCCAGCAGCTTGTCAGGGGCGGGAGCTTTCTTT. It encodes CASSLSGAGAFF.

Of note for this clone: Other nucleotide sequences in the sample specify the same CDR3. The chain combines TRBV5-1 with TRBJ1-1; D gene uncertain. Germline V lookup: CDR1 SGHRS, CDR2 YFSETQ. V was trimmed by 0 bases and J by 1 base, leaving 7 bases between them. CDR3 size: 14 residues. The CDR3 protein is CASSLGSGNTEAFF. Written as DNA, the CDR3 is TGCGCCAGCAGCTTGGGGTCTGGGAACACTGAAGCTTTCTTT.

The chain employs TRBV28 and TRBJ1-2; possibly TRBD1 for D (6 bases). The CDR3 contains 14 residues. V was cut by 1 base and J by 7 bases, with 13 bases left in between. From germline, CDR1 is MDHEN and CDR2 SYDVKM. CDR3: CASSLSGARGGYTF. CDR3 in DNA: TGTGCCAGCAGTTTATCAGGGGCCCGGGGTGGCTACACCTTC.

The chain has TRBV2 and TRBJ2-2; TRBD1 matches at 7 bases. The CDR3 sequence is 14 residues long. With 7 bases clipped from V and 5 bases from J, the junction kept 7 bases outside the gene matches. The germline V gene has CDR1 SNHLY and CDR2 FYNNEI. CDR3 sequence (DNA): TGTGCCAGCATGTCCCAGGGGGTGACCGGGGAGCTGTTTTTT. Amino acid sequence: CASMSQGVTGELFF. The full variable domain, with the rest looked up from reference TRBV2 and TRBJ2-2, is EPEVTQTPSHQVTQMGQEVILRCVPISNHLYFYWYRQILGQKVEFLVSFYNNEISEKSEIFDDQFSVERPDGSNFTLKIRSTKLEDSAMYFCASMSQGVTGELFFGEGSRLTVL.